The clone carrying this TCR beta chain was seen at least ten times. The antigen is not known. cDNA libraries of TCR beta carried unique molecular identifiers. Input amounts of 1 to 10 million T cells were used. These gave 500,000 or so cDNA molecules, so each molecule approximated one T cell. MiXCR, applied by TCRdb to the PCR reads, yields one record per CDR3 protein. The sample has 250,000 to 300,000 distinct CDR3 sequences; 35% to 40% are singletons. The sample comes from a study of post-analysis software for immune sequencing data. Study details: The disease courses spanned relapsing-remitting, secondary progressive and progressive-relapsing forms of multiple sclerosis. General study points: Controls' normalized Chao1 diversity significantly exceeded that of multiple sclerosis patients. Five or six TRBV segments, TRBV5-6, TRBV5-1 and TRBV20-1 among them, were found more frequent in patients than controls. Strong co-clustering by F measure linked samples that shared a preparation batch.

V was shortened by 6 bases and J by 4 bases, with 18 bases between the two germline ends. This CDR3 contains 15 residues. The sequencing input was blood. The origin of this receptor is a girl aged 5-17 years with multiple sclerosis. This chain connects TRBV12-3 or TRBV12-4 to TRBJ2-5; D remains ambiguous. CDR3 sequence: CASSFAARVGETQYF. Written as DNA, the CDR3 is TGTGCCAGCAGCTTTGCAGCCCGGGTCGGAGAGACCCAGTACTTC.